This TCR beta chain is drawn from a study of T cell responses to AZD1222 COVID-19 vaccine. Study observations and caveats: Along spike, vaccine-associated CD4 TCRs were found throughout, with dominance at 160-218 and 743-854. Reports indicate that nearly half of spike-specific TCRs are directed at unmutated variant regions.

Trimming left V 0 bases short and J 0 bases short, with 11 bases between. Per the germline V gene, CDR1 is MGHRA and CDR2 is YSYEKL. The CDR3 sequence is 16 residues long. Pooled together were second doses at about 4 or about 12 weeks. The assay was immunoSEQ multiplex PCR, and TCRdb's table has in-frame clones only and misses some. The sample has approximately 170,000 clones; about 83% are singletons. With regard to this clone: Antigen specificity is unknown.

This specimen consisted of peripheral blood, obtained 28 days after the second AZD1222 dose. The rearrangement joins TRBV4-1 to TRBJ1-2, with D maybe TRBD1 (6 bases). The sequence came from an adult who received the AZD1222 COVID-19 vaccine. DNA for the CDR3: TGCGCCAGCAGCCAAGAACAGGGCTTCCCTAACTATGGCTACACCTTC. It codes for CASSQEQGFPNYGYTF.